This T cell receptor (beta chain) was recovered during a study of blood T cell repertoires in COVID-19. Study at large: Spain, Italy and the United States supplied samples that represented acute and convalescent COVID-19. In each case, the material was cDNA or gDNA derived from T cells, B-cell-depleted T cells, or PBMCs.

Assignments of participants to cohorts depended upon their own reported clinical history. Per the authors' pipeline: Estimation of nucleated cell counts relied on the amplification of reference gene primers. Clones were sequenced by immunoSEQ multiplex PCR, and TCRdb holds only the in-frame ones, with some missing. The DNA gave D and trimming, while V, J and clone size come from that table. This sample has about 250,000 clones; roughly 85% occur once, and the top ten carry 5%. V lost 11 bases and J lost 3, with 16 bases in between. CDR3 length: 14 residues. Germline V gene lookup returns CDR1 MNHEY and CDR2 SVGAGI.

The V call is TRBV6-5, the J call TRBJ1-4; D unresolved. This clonotype was obtained from a middle-aged man who had been exposed to COVID-19. The sequenced sample was PBMCs or T cells enriched from blood (not recorded which). The CDR3, as DNA: TGTGCCTCCGGAGAGACTCTTTCTAATGAAAAACTGTTTTTT. Its protein is CASGETLSNEKLFF.